These T cell receptor beta chains were read from a single sample in a study of shared clonotypes between healthy human individuals. Sequencing used immunoSEQ multiplex PCR; TCRdb keeps in-frame clones, though not all of them. The sample consists of roughly 2,300,000 clones, less than 95% of them appearing once. Sequencing was performed on naive CD4+ T cells from PBMCs. The receptors stem from a man aged 18 to 35 in good health. Some clones in this sample may be carry-over from other donors' samples. Both conserved end residues are part of each CDR3. Fields, in order: J gene, CDR3 length, clone size, V gene, CDR3 protein. The size entry is marked missing in some rows and otherwise reads once, few, many or a size class.

J gene: TRBJ2-1; CDR3 length: 14; clone size: NA; V gene: TRBV5-1; CDR3 protein: CASSFDAGYNEQFF
J gene: TRBJ2-7; CDR3 length: 14; clone size: NA; V gene: TRBV7-2; CDR3 protein: CASSLLREWAEQYF
J gene: TRBJ1-1; CDR3 length: 13; clone size: NA; V gene: TRBV10-3; CDR3 protein: CAISGARNTEAFF
J gene: TRBJ2-1; CDR3 length: 15; clone size: NA; V gene: TRBV5-1; CDR3 protein: CASSRLSDAALEQFF
J gene: TRBJ1-5; CDR3 length: 13; clone size: NA; V gene: TRBV30; CDR3 protein: CAWSVTGVQPQHF
J gene: TRBJ1-1; CDR3 length: 15; clone size: NA; V gene: TRBV18; CDR3 protein: CASSSNRGANTEAFF
J gene: TRBJ1-2; CDR3 length: 18; clone size: NA; V gene: TRBV9; CDR3 protein: CASSKARDRGSPSYGYTF
J gene: TRBJ2-7; CDR3 length: 15; clone size: NA; V gene: TRBV15; CDR3 protein: CATSREFAQGHEQYF
J gene: TRBJ2-7; CDR3 length: 16; clone size: NA; V gene: TRBV27; CDR3 protein: CASSLWYGLASYEQYF
J gene: TRBJ1-3; CDR3 length: 10; clone size: NA; V gene: TRBV20-1; CDR3 protein: CNAWGNTIYF
J gene: TRBJ2-7; CDR3 length: 15; clone size: NA; V gene: TRBV5-1; CDR3 protein: CASSYSGLPSYEQYF
J gene: TRBJ1-1; CDR3 length: 17; clone size: NA; V gene: TRBV7-9; CDR3 protein: CASSALLSGTGGPEAFF
J gene: TRBJ1-1; CDR3 length: 17; clone size: NA; V gene: TRBV7-6; CDR3 protein: CASSLARGQGAYTEAFF
J gene: TRBJ2-1; CDR3 length: 13; clone size: NA; V gene: TRBV7-3; CDR3 protein: CASSLGRANEQFF
J gene: TRBJ1-2; CDR3 length: 12; clone size: NA; V gene: TRBV5-5; CDR3 protein: CASAGEPRGYTF
J gene: TRBJ1-1; CDR3 length: 13; clone size: NA; V gene: TRBV6-1; CDR3 protein: CASSSLEGLEAFF
J gene: TRBJ2-1; CDR3 length: 13; clone size: NA; V gene: TRBV7-2; CDR3 protein: CASSLDGGGPPFF
J gene: TRBJ2-5; CDR3 length: 16; clone size: NA; V gene: TRBV5-1; CDR3 protein: CASKLGISGRLETQYF
J gene: TRBJ2-7; CDR3 length: 16; clone size: once; V gene: TRBV18; CDR3 protein: CASSSALPTSGNEQYF
J gene: TRBJ2-7; CDR3 length: 17; clone size: NA; V gene: TRBV10-1; CDR3 protein: CASSDGRWAGMGYEQYF
J gene: TRBJ2-7; CDR3 length: 11; clone size: NA; V gene: TRBV6-1; CDR3 protein: CASSDSYEQYF
J gene: TRBJ1-2; CDR3 length: 13; clone size: NA; V gene: TRBV6-5; CDR3 protein: CASQQQGTYGYTF
J gene: TRBJ2-1; CDR3 length: 16; clone size: few; V gene: TRBV15; CDR3 protein: CATSRDPGSSYNEQFF
J gene: TRBJ1-1; CDR3 length: 14; clone size: few; V gene: TRBV7-9; CDR3 protein: CASSPRTANTEAFF
J gene: TRBJ2-1; CDR3 length: 15; clone size: NA; V gene: TRBV6-4; CDR3 protein: CASSDEGRPYNEQFF
J gene: TRBJ2-5; CDR3 length: 17; clone size: NA; V gene: TRBV12-5; CDR3 protein: CASGQWGAGERWETQYF
J gene: TRBJ2-7; CDR3 length: 14; clone size: NA; V gene: TRBV6-1; CDR3 protein: CASRRTSGGYEQYF
J gene: TRBJ2-1; CDR3 length: 14; clone size: NA; V gene: TRBV25-1; CDR3 protein: CASHGDRGNNEQFF
J gene: TRBJ2-6; CDR3 length: 15; clone size: NA; V gene: TRBV27; CDR3 protein: CASSPPGSGANVLTF
J gene: TRBJ2-4; CDR3 length: 14; clone size: NA; V gene: TRBV5-1; CDR3 protein: CASSSREGVNIQYF
J gene: TRBJ2-5; CDR3 length: 13; clone size: NA; V gene: TRBV7-9; CDR3 protein: CASSLGQGEAQYF
J gene: TRBJ2-1; CDR3 length: 17; clone size: NA; V gene: TRBV7-2; CDR3 protein: CASSPTTSGGSYNEQFF
J gene: TRBJ1-2; CDR3 length: 12; clone size: NA; V gene: TRBV5-1; CDR3 protein: CASSLPSYGYTF
J gene: TRBJ1-5; CDR3 length: 13; clone size: NA; V gene: TRBV10-1; CDR3 protein: CASSGALDQPQHF
J gene: TRBJ2-7; CDR3 length: 13; clone size: NA; V gene: TRBV6-1; CDR3 protein: CASRGFSSLPLYF
J gene: TRBJ2-2; CDR3 length: 15; clone size: NA; V gene: TRBV7-2; CDR3 protein: CASSLMASNTGELFF
J gene: TRBJ2-1; CDR3 length: 16; clone size: NA; V gene: TRBV7-9; CDR3 protein: CASSLVTGGPSNEQFF
J gene: TRBJ2-6; CDR3 length: 14; clone size: once; V gene: TRBV7-3; CDR3 protein: CASSPPGGANVLTF
J gene: TRBJ1-2; CDR3 length: 14; clone size: NA; V gene: TRBV2; CDR3 protein: CASSDRSSAHGYTF
J gene: TRBJ1-6; CDR3 length: 13; clone size: NA; V gene: TRBV19; CDR3 protein: CASSAKHNSPLHF
J gene: NA; CDR3 length: 13; clone size: NA; V gene: TRBV6-5; CDR3 protein: CASSYGLFYEQYF
J gene: TRBJ2-4; CDR3 length: 18; clone size: NA; V gene: TRBV11-2; CDR3 protein: CASSPGTGTSGTSNIQYF
J gene: TRBJ2-6; CDR3 length: 17; clone size: NA; V gene: TRBV27; CDR3 protein: CASSRQGSGTGANVLTF
J gene: TRBJ2-7; CDR3 length: 16; clone size: NA; V gene: TRBV19; CDR3 protein: CASSIVGSGRAYEQYF
J gene: TRBJ1-4; CDR3 length: 13; clone size: once; V gene: TRBV19; CDR3 protein: CASRWRAGEKLFF
J gene: TRBJ1-4; CDR3 length: 12; clone size: few; V gene: TRBV28; CDR3 protein: CASRPQNRILFF
J gene: TRBJ2-1; CDR3 length: 13; clone size: NA; V gene: TRBV6-5; CDR3 protein: CASSYADYNEQFF
J gene: TRBJ2-3; CDR3 length: 16; clone size: NA; V gene: TRBV5-1; CDR3 protein: CASSAPLAGVVDTQYF
J gene: TRBJ1-2; CDR3 length: 13; clone size: once; V gene: TRBV6-1; CDR3 protein: CATRRTGGEGYTF
J gene: TRBJ1-5; CDR3 length: 14; clone size: NA; V gene: TRBV19; CDR3 protein: CASSPYRGDQPQHF